Detailed here is one T cell receptor (beta chain). Antigen specificity is unknown. This record comes from a study of spatial heterogeneity in lung cancer. TCRdb passed the 5' RACE reads through MiXCR, listing each CDR3 protein once. The table shows 7,500 to 10,000 distinct CDR3 sequences, with 5% occurring only once. The study, taken as a whole, reports: Tumor mutation count correlated with how many alpha and beta TCRs expanded intratumorally. Estimated TCR-seq coverage of tumor T cells was only about 7% for alpha chains. For beta chains, the corresponding estimate was about 13%.

Time point specified: sample taken at primary tumor resection. There are 11 residues in the CDR3. The germline CDR1 and CDR2 sequences are MNHNY and SVGAGI (reference sequence). V was shortened by 7 bases and J by 1 base, with 4 bases between the two germline ends. The J gene is TRBJ1-1, the V gene TRBV6-6; D not resolved. The sequence was obtained from a female donor with early-stage non-small cell lung cancer. The input for sequencing was lung tumor tissue, taken at surgery. Here the CDR3 DNA reads TGTGCCAGCAACGAGAACACTGAAGCTTTCTTT. This encodes CASNENTEAFF.